These 18 T cell receptor beta chains share one sample of origin, sequenced in a study of T cells in localized non-small cell lung cancer. Assay: immunoSEQ multiplex PCR; the TCRdb copy retains only in-frame clones and omits some. The sample lists 30,000 or so clones; 91% were seen once. This specimen was peripheral blood, taken before any cancer treatment. These receptors all stem from a female donor older than 55 with stage I lung adenocarcinoma.

The chain couples TRBV10-3 to TRBJ2-6; 9 bases line up with TRBD1. In germline, CDR1 is ENHRY, CDR2 SYGVKD. V lost 8 bases to trimming and J lost 9 bases; unmatched junction nucleotides: 5. The CDR3 runs to 13 residues. The CDR3 sequence is CAIRTGEDNVLTF. The CDR3 nucleotides read TGTGCCATCCGGACAGGGGAGGACAACGTCCTGACTTTC.

The rearrangement uses TRBV30 and TRBJ2-7; D tentatively reads TRBD1 or TRBD2 (5 bases each). CDR1 GTSNPN and CDR2 SVGIG come from the germline V gene (reference sequence). The CDR3 is 13 residues long. The V gene lost 0 bases and the J gene lost 8 bases, with 14 bases spanning the gap. CDR3 region: CAWSVPGRPQQYF. The CDR3 region has the DNA TGTGCCTGGAGTGTACCGGGGCGTCCGCAGCAGTACTTC.

The chain has TRBV7-9 and TRBJ1-5, with 9 bases lining up with TRBD1. The germline V gene encodes CDR1 SEHNR and CDR2 FQNEAQ (reference sequence). The CDR3 sequence is 15 residues long. With V trimmed by 1 base and J by 11 bases, 9 bases remained unmatched. The CDR3: CASSLGTGAVEAQHF. CDR3 nucleotides: TGTGCCAGCAGCTTAGGGACAGGGGCTGTCGAGGCCCAGCATTTT. The full variable domain, its missing parts supplied by reference TRBV7-9 and TRBJ1-5, is DTGVSQNPRHKITKRGQNVTFRCDPISEHNRLYWYRQTLGQGPEFLTYFQNEAQLEKSRLLSDRFSAERPKGSFSTLEIQRTEQGDSAMYLCASSLGTGAVEAQHFGDGTRLSIL.

The chain has TRBV25-1 and TRBJ1-2; TRBD1 might be the D (5 bases). V was pared by 1 base and J by 2 bases, with 8 bases between. Germline V CDR1 and CDR2: MGHDK, SYGVNS. The CDR3 sequence is 14 residues long. The CDR3 nucleotides are TGTGCCAGCAGTGAATCCGGGGGAAACTATGGCTACACCTTC. Residues: CASSESGGNYGYTF.

This rearrangement joins TRBV6-1 to TRBJ2-6; TRBD1 aligns across 9 bases. Germline lookup yields CDR1 MNHNS and CDR2 SASEGT. The ends lost 3 bases at V and 0 bases at J; junction bases unmatched: 12. The CDR3 sequence is 20 residues long. The CDR3 spells CASSEFWNPGQGSGANVLTF. The CDR3 nucleotides read TGTGCCAGCAGTGAGTTTTGGAATCCGGGACAGGGCTCTGGGGCCAACGTCCTGACTTTC.

The chain combines TRBV19 with TRBJ1-1; no definite D call. The CDR3 has 15 amino acids. Germline V gene data show CDR1 as LNHDA and CDR2 as SQIVND (reference sequence). Trimming pared 1 base from V and 0 bases from J, leaving 9 bases between. CDR3 sequence (DNA): TGTGCCAGTAGTATAGGACCGGGCTTGAACACTGAAGCTTTCTTT. Translation gives CASSIGPGLNTEAFF. Complete variable domain (other parts from reference TRBV19 and TRBJ1-1): DGGITQSPKYLFRKEGQNVTLSCEQNLNHDAMYWYRQDPGQGLRLIYYSQIVNDFQKGDIAEGYSVSREKKESFPLTVTSAQKNPTAFYLCASSIGPGLNTEAFFGQGTRLTVV.

The V and J genes are TRBV30 and TRBJ2-7, with D possibly being TRBD1 (7 bases). The CDR3 consists of 13 residues. Deletions cut 4 bases from V and 7 bases from J, with 17 bases between. Germline CDR1 and CDR2: GTSNPN and SVGIG (reference sequence). The CDR3: CAWKRPGGREQYF. CDR3 DNA: TGTGCCTGGAAACGCCCAGGGGGGAGGGAGCAGTACTTC. The full variable domain, in which reference TRBV30 and TRBJ2-7 provide the parts outside the CDR3, is SQTIHQWPATLVQPVGSPLSLECTVEGTSNPNLYWYRQAAGRGLQLLFYSVGIGQISSEVPQNLSASRPQDRQFILSSKKLLLSDSGFYLCAWKRPGGREQYFGPGTRLTVT.

The chain joins TRBV6-5 to TRBJ1-1; weak D call: TRBD1 (5 bases). This CDR3 contains 16 residues. Trimming took 2 bases from V and 4 from J, leaving 17 bases between them. The germline CDR1 and CDR2 sequences are MNHEY and SVGAGI. CDR3 bases: TGTGCCAGCAGTTACCGGCAAGCCGGCGGGGGCACTGAAGCTTTCTTT. The encoded protein is CASSYRQAGGGTEAFF.

The chain carries TRBV21-1 and TRBJ2-3; TRBD2, as called in the table, went unchecked against the DNA. TRBV21-1 is flagged as a pseudogene. The CDR3 sequence is 16 residues long. This chain's CDR3 is CASSNHLAGAEDTQYF. Written as DNA, the CDR3 is TGTGCCAGCAGCAATCACCTAGCGGGGGCCGAGGATACGCAGTATTTT.

The J gene is TRBJ2-3, the V gene TRBV6-1; unclear D gene. V was shortened by 7 bases and J by 0 bases, with 8 bases between the two germline ends. Germline loops: CDR1 MNHNS, CDR2 SASEGT. CDR3 size: 13 residues. The CDR3 region is CASIVLSTDTQYF. DNA for the CDR3: TGTGCCAGCATAGTTCTCAGCACAGATACGCAGTATTTT.

CDR3 bases: TGTGCCAGCAGCAAAGCGCTTCGAGGAGCTACTGAAGCTTTCTTT. Translating it yields CASSKALRGATEAFF. The chain employs TRBV21-1 and TRBJ1-1. TRBV21-1 is deemed a pseudogene. The CDR3 has 15 residues.

This sequence joins TRBV27 and TRBJ1-2; possible D gene TRBD1, 5 bases. The CDR3 is 16 residues long. Germline CDR1 and CDR2: MNHEY and SMNVEV (reference sequence). V gave up 3 bases and J gave up 0 bases, with 14 bases separating them. DNA of the CDR3: TGTGCCAGCAGTTTGCTTGGGGGAGGAGCTAACTATGGCTACACCTTC. Protein sequence: CASSLLGGGANYGYTF.

This chain uses TRBV12-2 with TRBJ2-3; TRBD2, the D gene given by the table, was not confirmed from the DNA. TRBV12-2 is described as a pseudogene. This CDR3 region has 10 residues. The CDR3 nucleotides read TGTGCTCCCGGGGCAGATACGCAGTATTTT. Translating it yields CAPGADTQYF.

The gene calls are TRBV11-2 and TRBJ1-2, with 9 bases lining up with TRBD1. This CDR3 has 16 amino acids. In germline, CDR1 is SGHAT, CDR2 FQNNGV. The V gene end was trimmed by 2 bases and the J gene end by 6 bases; junction bases not matched to a gene: 10. This CDR3 reads CASSLLDRGVSDGYTF. The DNA of the CDR3 is TGTGCCAGCAGCTTACTCGACAGGGGGGTCAGTGATGGCTACACCTTC.

The chain joins TRBV7-9 to TRBJ2-7, with TRBD2 matching over 12 bases. CDR3 length equals 18 residues. Germline V gene sequence: CDR1 SEHNR, CDR2 FQNEAQ (reference sequence). The V gene end was trimmed by 3 bases and the J gene end by 2 bases; junction bases not matched to a gene: 11. The CDR3: CASSFDGGTSGFAYEQYF. In nucleotides, the CDR3 is TGTGCCAGCAGCTTCGACGGAGGGACTAGCGGGTTTGCCTACGAGCAGTACTTC.

This clone was counted a single time. The rearrangement uses TRBV7-9 and TRBJ1-1; D may be TRBD1 (6 bases). CDR3 length: 14 residues. Trimming stripped 5 bases from V and 7 bases from J, with 17 bases between. Per the germline V gene, CDR1 is SEHNR and CDR2 is FQNEAQ (reference sequence). The CDR3 here is CASSVLEGGNEAFF. CDR3 coding DNA: TGTGCCAGCAGCGTCTTAGAGGGGGGAAATGAAGCTTTCTTT. The full variable domain, its missing parts supplied by reference TRBV7-9 and TRBJ1-1, is DTGVSQNPRHKITKRGQNVTFRCDPISEHNRLYWYRQTLGQGPEFLTYFQNEAQLEKSRLLSDRFSAERPKGSFSTLEIQRTEQGDSAMYLCASSVLEGGNEAFFGQGTRLTVV.

In regard to this clone: One junction end does not reproduce the germline sequence, and a read error may be involved. The chain has TRBV7-8 and TRBJ2-2; D may be TRBD1 (6 bases). The CDR3 contains 15 residues. Germline CDR1 and CDR2: SGHVS and FQNEAQ. The CDR3, as DNA: TGTGCCAGCAGATTAGACAGGAATGGGGCCGGGGAGCTGTTTTTT. It codes for CASRLDRNGAGELFF.

The V call is TRBV18, the J call TRBJ1-2; maybe TRBD1 (6 bases). The germline CDR1 and CDR2 sequences are KGHSH and LQKENI. The V end lost 0 bases, the J end lost 4 bases, and 12 bases lay between the germline ends. CDR3 size: 15 residues. In DNA form, the CDR3 reads TGTGCCAGCTCACCACCACAGGGCGGTGCCTATGGCTACACCTTC. Translating gives CASSPPQGGAYGYTF.